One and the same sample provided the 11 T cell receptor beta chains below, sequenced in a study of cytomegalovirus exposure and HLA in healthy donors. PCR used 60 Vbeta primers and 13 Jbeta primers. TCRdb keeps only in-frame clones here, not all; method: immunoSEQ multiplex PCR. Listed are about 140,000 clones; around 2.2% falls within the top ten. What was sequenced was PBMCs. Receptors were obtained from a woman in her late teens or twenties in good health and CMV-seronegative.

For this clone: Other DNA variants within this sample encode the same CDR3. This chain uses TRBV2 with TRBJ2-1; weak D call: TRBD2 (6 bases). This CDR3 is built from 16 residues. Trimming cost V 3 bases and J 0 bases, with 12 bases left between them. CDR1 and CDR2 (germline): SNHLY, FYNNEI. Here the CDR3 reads CASSEAGGTSYNEQFF. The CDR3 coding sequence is TGTGCCAGCAGTGAGGCGGGCGGGACCTCCTACAATGAGCAGTTCTTC.

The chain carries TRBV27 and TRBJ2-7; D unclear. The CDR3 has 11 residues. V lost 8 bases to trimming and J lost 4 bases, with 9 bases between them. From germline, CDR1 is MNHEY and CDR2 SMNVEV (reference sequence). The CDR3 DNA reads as TGTGCCAGCGGTCGAGTTTACGAGCAGTACTTC. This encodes CASGRVYEQYF.

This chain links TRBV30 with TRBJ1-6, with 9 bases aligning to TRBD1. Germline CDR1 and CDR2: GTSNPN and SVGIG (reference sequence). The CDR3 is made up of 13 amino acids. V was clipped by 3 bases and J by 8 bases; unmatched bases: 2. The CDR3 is CAWSRDRDSPLHF. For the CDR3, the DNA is TGTGCCTGGAGCCGGGACAGGGATTCACCCCTCCACTTT.

As DNA, the CDR3 is TGCGCCAGCAGCCCGGGGACTAGCGAGGAGATAGGGCCCTACAATGAGCAGTTCTTC. This sequence encodes CASSPGTSEEIGPYNEQFF. The rearrangement uses TRBV5-1 and TRBJ2-1, with TRBD2 matching over 10 bases. The CDR3 covers 19 residues. The V gene's germline CDR1 is SGHRS and CDR2 YFSETQ. J was trimmed by 2 bases and V by 4 bases; bases with no gene match: 15.

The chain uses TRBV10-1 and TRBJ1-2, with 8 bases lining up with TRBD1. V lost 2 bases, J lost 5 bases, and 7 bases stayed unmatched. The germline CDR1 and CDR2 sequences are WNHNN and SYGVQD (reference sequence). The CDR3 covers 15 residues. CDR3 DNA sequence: TGCGCCAGCAGTGAGACAGACAGGGGTGGATATGGCTACACCTTC. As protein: CASSETDRGGYGYTF.

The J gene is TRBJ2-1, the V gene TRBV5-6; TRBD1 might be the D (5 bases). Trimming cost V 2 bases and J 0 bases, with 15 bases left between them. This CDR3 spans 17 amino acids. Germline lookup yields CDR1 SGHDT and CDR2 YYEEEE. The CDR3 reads CASSFRVEDLSYNEQFF. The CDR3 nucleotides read TGTGCCAGCAGCTTCAGGGTCGAGGATCTCTCCTACAATGAGCAGTTCTTC.

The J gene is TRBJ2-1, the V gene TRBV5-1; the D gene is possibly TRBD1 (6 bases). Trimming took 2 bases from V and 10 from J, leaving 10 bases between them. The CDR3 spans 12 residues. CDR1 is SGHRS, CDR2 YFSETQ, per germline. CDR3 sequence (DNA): TGCGCCAGCAGCTTACAGGGTTTCGAGCAGTTCTTC. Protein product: CASSLQGFEQFF. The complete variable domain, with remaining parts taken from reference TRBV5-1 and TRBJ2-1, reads KAGVTQTPRYLIKTRGQQVTLSCSPISGHRSVSWYQQTPGQGLQFLFEYFSETQRNKGNFPGRFSGRQFSNSRSEMNVSTLELGDSALYLCASSLQGFEQFFGPGTRLTVL.

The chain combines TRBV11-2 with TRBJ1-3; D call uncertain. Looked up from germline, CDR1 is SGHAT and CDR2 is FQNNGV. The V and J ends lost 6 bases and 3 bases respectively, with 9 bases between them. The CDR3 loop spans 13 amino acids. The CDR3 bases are TGTGCCAGCAGAGCGTACGGTGGAAACACCATATATTTT. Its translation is CASRAYGGNTIYF. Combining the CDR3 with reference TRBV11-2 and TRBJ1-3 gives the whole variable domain EAGVAQSPRYKIIEKRQSVAFWCNPISGHATLYWYQQILGQGPKLLIQFQNNGVVDDSQLPKDRFSAERLKGVDSTLKIQPAKLEDSAVYLCASRAYGGNTIYFGEGSWLTVV.

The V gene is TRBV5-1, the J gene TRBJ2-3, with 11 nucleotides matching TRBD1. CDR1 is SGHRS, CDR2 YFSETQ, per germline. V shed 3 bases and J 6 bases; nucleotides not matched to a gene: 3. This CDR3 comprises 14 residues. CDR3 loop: CASSYGQGADTQYF. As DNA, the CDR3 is TGCGCCAGCAGCTATGGACAGGGGGCCGATACGCAGTATTTT. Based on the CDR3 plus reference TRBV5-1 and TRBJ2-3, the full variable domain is KAGVTQTPRYLIKTRGQQVTLSCSPISGHRSVSWYQQTPGQGLQFLFEYFSETQRNKGNFPGRFSGRQFSNSRSEMNVSTLELGDSALYLCASSYGQGADTQYFGPGTRLTVL.

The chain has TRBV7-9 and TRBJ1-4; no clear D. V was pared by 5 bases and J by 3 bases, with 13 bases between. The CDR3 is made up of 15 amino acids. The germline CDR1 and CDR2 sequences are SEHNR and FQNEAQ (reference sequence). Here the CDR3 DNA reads TGTGCCAGCAGCCTCGCGGGGATAGCTAATGAAAAACTGTTTTTT. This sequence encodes CASSLAGIANEKLFF.

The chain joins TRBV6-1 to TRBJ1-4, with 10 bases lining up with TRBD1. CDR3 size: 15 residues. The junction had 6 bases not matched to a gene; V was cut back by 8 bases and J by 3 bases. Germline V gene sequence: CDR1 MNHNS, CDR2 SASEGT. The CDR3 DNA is TGTGCCAGCCTCCGGGACAGGGGCCCTAATGAAAAACTGTTTTTT. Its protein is CASLRDRGPNEKLFF.